This is a list of T cell receptor beta chains from one sample in a study of radiation and T cells in renal cell carcinoma. Sequencing was performed with immunoSEQ multiplex PCR; in TCRdb, only in-frame clones are kept and a portion is missing. The repertoire has around 70,000 clones, roughly 82% of them found once; the top ten carry around 5.5%. The specimen comprised blood, sampled from a patient whose treatment included radiotherapy and nephrectomy. These receptors originate from a man aged 60 to 75 with renal cell carcinoma. Both conserved end residues are part of each CDR3.

J gene | V gene | CDR3 protein
TRBJ2-1 | TRBV5-6 | CASTSLAGGDEQFF
TRBJ1-2 | TRBV6-5 | CASSYSSMGTGGYTF
TRBJ2-7 | TRBV4-3 | CASSQERGGDYEQYF
TRBJ2-1 | TRBV10-1 | CASSESSGRASHSYNEQFF
TRBJ2-3 | TRBV28 | CASSPQSGADTQYF
TRBJ2-7 | TRBV5-4 | CASSLTSGSTEQYF
TRBJ1-1 | TRBV2 | CASSEAGGLATEAFF
TRBJ2-7 | TRBV20-1 | CSATGNEQYF
TRBJ2-7 | TRBV27 | CASSWGQGTAEQYF
TRBJ2-5 | TRBV25-1 | CASSLYMTQYF
TRBJ2-6 | TRBV10-1 | CASSESAGSGANVLTF
TRBJ2-1 | TRBV5-1 | CASSARGAGGLSNEQFF
TRBJ2-2 | TRBV6-7 | CASILGASGEPNTGELFF
TRBJ1-5 | TRBV11-2 | CASSCTTTGDNQPQHF
TRBJ2-2 | TRBV6-6 | CASSYGRGSNTGELFF
TRBJ2-2 | TRBV5-5 | CASSSRAGGPTGELFF
TRBJ2-5 | TRBV27 | CASSETSVWETQYF
TRBJ2-1 | TRBV4-2 | CASSQVDNEQFF
TRBJ2-7 | TRBV2 | CAGATTSGIEQYF
TRBJ2-7 | TRBV7-6 | CASSLGDRLREQYF
TRBJ2-3 | TRBV27 | CASSLSGTSMDTQYF
TRBJ2-7 | TRBV20-1 | CSGRKGLEQYF
TRBJ2-3 | TRBV29-1 | CSVPLSLANWRASGSDTQYF
TRBJ1-2 | TRBV29-1 | CSVEGRGASGGYTF
TRBJ2-7 | TRBV6-5 | CASSYYGGRGKQYF
TRBJ2-7 | TRBV19 | CASSSAAASSYEQYF
TRBJ2-3 | TRBV5-5 | CASSSLGGSTDTQYF
TRBJ2-7 | TRBV7-2 | CASSLARENGEQYF
TRBJ2-7 | TRBV18 | CASSPGGVEQYF
TRBJ2-7 | TRBV4-2 | CASSLTTGGYLYF
TRBJ2-2 | TRBV10-3 | CATRDAGELFF
TRBJ2-1 | TRBV7-9 | CASSLAPGTGRMNEQFF
TRBJ2-3 | TRBV7-8 | CASSGRLAEKFTDTQYF
TRBJ1-5 | TRBV4-1 | CASSQDITASNQPQHF
TRBJ2-5 | TRBV5-1 | CASSLDIFGTGETQYF
TRBJ2-5 | TRBV6-1 | CASSRGQETQYF
TRBJ2-2 | TRBV27 | CASSLRAGAGELFF
TRBJ2-7 | TRBV9 | CASSSRDNYEQYF
TRBJ1-4 | TRBV5-5 | CASSLRVAGEKLFF
TRBJ2-7 | TRBV7-8 | CATNTDPTEEQYF
TRBJ1-2 | TRBV5-4 | CASRLTGNYGYTF
TRBJ2-3 | TRBV6-5 | CASSYSGDLTDTQYF